The sample holds a few counts of the clone carrying this TCR beta chain. Its specificity is unknown. With V trimmed by 0 bases and J by 3 bases, 2 bases remained unmatched. The CDR3 covers 15 residues. CDR1 SGDLS and CDR2 YYNGEE come from the germline V gene. The table came from immunoSEQ multiplex PCR; TCRdb's copy has only in-frame clones and leaves some out. The sample has 20,000 or so clones, 78% seen once. The data belong to a study of OX40 agonist ivuxolimab in advanced cancers. Study-wide results and caveats: Antigen specificity remained undetermined for the expanded peripheral T cells.

The TCR sequence derives from an adult with an advanced solid tumor such as melanoma, head and neck, liver or kidney cancer. The sequencing used CD4+ or CD8+ T cells sorted from blood, collected in a trial of the OX40 agonist ivuxolimab. The chain joins TRBV9 to TRBJ2-1, with 8 bases aligning to TRBD1. The CDR3, as DNA: TGTGCCAGCAGCGTAGCAGGGGGCGGCTACAATGAGCAGTTCTTC. Amino acids: CASSVAGGGYNEQFF.